The following is a T cell receptor (beta chain) sequence with its context. Its antigen is still unknown. This entry comes from a study of cytomegalovirus exposure and HLA in healthy donors. Points from the study as a whole: What a later analysis showed was that several of the most significant clusters appeared linked to common viral pathogens. It was in a later analysis that TCR association rates were seen to vary by HLA locus, highest for DRB1 and lowest for HLA-C.

The PCR had 60 Vbeta and 13 Jbeta primers. Data came from immunoSEQ multiplex PCR; TCRdb stores just in-frame clones and leaves some out. The data hold roughly 98,000 clones, with about four fifths observed a single time. Though nominally healthy at sampling, donors likely had unrecorded immune exposures. The CDR3 length is 13 residues. Germline CDR1 reads SNHLY; CDR2 reads FYNNEI. Trimming shortened V by 6 bases and J by 4 bases, and 12 bases separated the two germline ends. The sequence was obtained from a woman aged 70-85 years in good health and CMV-seropositive. The rearrangement uses TRBV2 and TRBJ1-1; maybe TRBD1 (6 bases). Input material: PBMCs. Here the CDR3 DNA reads TGTGCCAGCAGAGGCAGGGGCGGCACTGAAGCTTTCTTT. Encoded protein: CASRGRGGTEAFF. The whole variable domain, filled in from reference TRBV2 and TRBJ1-1, reads EPEVTQTPSHQVTQMGQEVILRCVPISNHLYFYWYRQILGQKVEFLVSFYNNEISEKSEIFDDQFSVERPDGSNFTLKIRSTKLEDSAMYFCASRGRGGTEAFFGQGTRLTVV.